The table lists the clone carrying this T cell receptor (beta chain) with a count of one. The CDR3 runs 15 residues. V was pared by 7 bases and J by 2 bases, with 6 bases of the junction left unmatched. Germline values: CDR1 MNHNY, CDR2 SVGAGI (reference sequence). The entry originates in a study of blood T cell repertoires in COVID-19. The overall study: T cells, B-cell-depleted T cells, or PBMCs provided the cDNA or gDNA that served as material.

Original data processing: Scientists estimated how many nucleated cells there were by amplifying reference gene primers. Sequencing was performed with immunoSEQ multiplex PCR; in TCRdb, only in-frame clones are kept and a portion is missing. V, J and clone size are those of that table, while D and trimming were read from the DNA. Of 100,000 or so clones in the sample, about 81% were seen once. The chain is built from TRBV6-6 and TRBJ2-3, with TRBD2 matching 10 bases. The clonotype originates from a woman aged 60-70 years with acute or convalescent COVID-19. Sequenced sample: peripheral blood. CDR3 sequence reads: CASTSGTSDTDTQYF. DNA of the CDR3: TGTGCCAGCACTTCCGGGACTAGCGACACAGATACGCAGTATTTT.